These 9 T cell receptor beta chains share one sample of origin, sequenced in a study of OX40 agonist ivuxolimab in advanced cancers. Assay: immunoSEQ multiplex PCR; the TCRdb copy retains only in-frame clones and omits some. This sample has more than 50,000 clones, with about 94% found just once. The sample here was CD4+ or CD8+ T cells sorted from blood, taken in a trial of the OX40 agonist ivuxolimab. The receptors derive from an adult with an advanced solid tumor such as melanoma, head and neck, liver or kidney cancer.

In this sample, this clone turned up once. The V and J genes are TRBV28 and TRBJ1-1; D is undetermined. The germline V gene has CDR1 MDHEN and CDR2 SYDVKM. Trimming removed 2 bases at V and 9 bases at J, with 13 bases between. The CDR3 has 13 amino acids. The CDR3 here is CASSLDLQDQAFF. CDR3 nucleotide sequence: TGTGCCAGCAGTTTAGACCTTCAAGATCAAGCTTTCTTT.

The gene calls are TRBV27 and TRBJ1-2, with D unclear. Germline V gives CDR1 MNHEY, CDR2 SMNVEV (reference sequence). Trimming pared 2 bases from V and 5 bases from J, leaving 9 bases between. The CDR3 totals 13 residues. DNA for the CDR3: TGTGCCAGCAGTTTAGGGGTAGGGTATGGCTACACCTTC. It codes for CASSLGVGYGYTF.

This clone came up once. The rearrangement uses TRBV7-9 and TRBJ2-2; possibly TRBD2 for D (6 bases). V lost 5 bases to trimming and J lost 5 bases, with 15 bases between them. The CDR3 sequence is 15 residues long. The germline V gene encodes CDR1 SEHNR and CDR2 FQNEAQ (reference sequence). CDR3 loop: CASSVDSRGTGELFF. In nucleotides, the CDR3 is TGTGCCAGCAGCGTTGACAGTCGGGGGACCGGGGAGCTGTTTTTT.

The V and J genes are TRBV27 and TRBJ2-2, with 10 nucleotides matching TRBD1. J lost 6 bases, V lost 6 bases, and 7 bases had no gene match. Germline values: CDR1 MNHEY, CDR2 SMNVEV (reference sequence). The CDR3 is 15 amino acids. The CDR3 protein is CASSFPTGGPGELFF. The CDR3, as DNA: TGTGCCAGCAGCTTCCCGACAGGGGGCCCCGGGGAGCTGTTTTTT.

V is TRBV7-6 and J is TRBJ2-7; D may match TRBD1 or TRBD2 (5 bases each). Trimming took off 1 base at V and 5 bases at J, with 9 bases between the two ends. The CDR3 spans 13 residues. Germline V gene lookup returns CDR1 SGHVS and CDR2 FNYEAQ. CDR3 DNA sequence: TGTGCCAGCAGCTTAGACCGGGACCACGAGCAGTACTTC. Protein: CASSLDRDHEQYF.

The chain combines TRBV9 with TRBJ2-3; D may be TRBD2 (6 bases). The germline V gene encodes CDR1 SGDLS and CDR2 YYNGEE. The CDR3 spans 15 residues. The V gene lost 6 bases and the J gene lost 5 bases, with 19 bases spanning the gap. CDR3 coding DNA: TGTGCCAGCACCCCGTGGGGGAGGCGTGAAGATACGCAGTATTTT. Its protein product is CASTPWGRREDTQYF.

The rearrangement uses TRBV18 and TRBJ1-1, with a possible D match to TRBD1 (5 bases). CDR3 length: 15 residues. Germline loops: CDR1 KGHSH, CDR2 LQKENI. V was shortened by 0 bases and J by 1 base, with 9 bases between the two germline ends. DNA for the CDR3: TGTGCCAGCTCACCACCGGGGGGGAAGAACACTGAAGCTTTCTTT. This sequence encodes CASSPPGGKNTEAFF. The full variable domain, in which reference TRBV18 and TRBJ1-1 provide the parts outside the CDR3, is NAGVMQNPRHLVRRRGQEARLRCSPMKGHSHVYWYRQLPEEGLKFMVYLQKENIIDESGMPKERFSAEFPKEGPSILRIQQVVRGDSAAYFCASSPPGGKNTEAFFGQGTRLTVV.

This clone has a single count. The rearrangement joins TRBV6-5 to TRBJ2-3; 9 positions agree with TRBD1. The CDR3 sequence is 15 residues long. V lost 6 bases to trimming and J lost 3 bases; unmatched junction nucleotides: 7. The germline V gene encodes CDR1 MNHEY and CDR2 SVGAGI. The CDR3 nucleotides are TGTGCCAGCAGGCCCACAGGGGGCTGGACAGATACGCAGTATTTT. This translates into CASRPTGGWTDTQYF.

This chain joins TRBV6-5 and TRBJ2-3; 9 nucleotides agree with TRBD2. The CDR3 spans 16 residues. Germline trimming cut 2 bases from V and 2 bases from J; bases unmatched to any gene: 5. The V gene's germline CDR1 is MNHEY and CDR2 SVGAGI. CDR3 DNA: TGTGCCAGCAGTTACCACAGCGGGAGGTCCACAGATACGCAGTATTTT. Translated, it gives CASSYHSGRSTDTQYF.